This T cell receptor (beta chain) was recovered during a study of cytomegalovirus exposure and HLA in healthy donors. A word on this clone: Its target is unknown.

The PCR contained 60 Vbeta and 13 Jbeta primers. Clones were sequenced by immunoSEQ multiplex PCR, and TCRdb holds only the in-frame ones, with some missing. The sample has some 140,000 clones, about four fifths seen once; the top ten hold roughly 1.3%. General study findings and limits: A later analysis linked 15,000 to 20,000 TCR beta sequences to HLA alleles at 0.05 false discovery rate.

This CDR3 has 16 residues. Sequencing was carried out using PBMCs. The chain employs TRBV21-1 and TRBJ1-2; the DNA was not used to check the table's D call, TRBD1. TRBV21-1 is a pseudogene locus. The clonotype originates from a male donor in good health and CMV-seropositive. The CDR3 protein is CASSKGGPPGGYGYTF. The CDR3 bases are TGTGCCAGCAGCAAAGGGGGCCCGCCGGGCGGATATGGCTACACCTTC.